This TCR beta chain was sequenced in a study of cytomegalovirus exposure and HLA in healthy donors. Study at large: Counted in an early data release were approximately 85 million unique TCRs from HLA-typed donors. Findings of the study overall: Most CMV-associated TCR beta chains appeared HLA-restricted in a later analysis.

This clone has only a few counts. Its antigen remains unknown. Donors were ostensibly healthy at sampling, although undocumented immune exposures were probable. CDR1 is GTSNPN, CDR2 SVGIG, per germline (reference sequence). The junction had 11 bases not matched to a gene; V was cut back by 5 bases and J by 0 bases. The CDR3 contains 17 residues. Both 60 Vbeta primers and 13 Jbeta primers went into the PCR. Sequencing was performed with immunoSEQ multiplex PCR; in TCRdb, only in-frame clones are kept and a portion is missing. Seen here are under 200,000 clones, around four fifths observed once, and the top ten hold approximately 1.4%.

The receptor was derived from a man aged 30 to 39 in good health and CMV-seronegative. Specimen: PBMCs. This chain connects TRBV30 to TRBJ2-4; 9 nucleotides align to TRBD1. The CDR3 region has the DNA TGTGCCTGGGCTCGTGGGACAGGGACCCTAGCCAAAAACATTCAGTACTTC. Amino acid sequence: CAWARGTGTLAKNIQYF.